This T cell receptor beta chain was sequenced for a study of T cell repertoires in cytomegalovirus infection. Study in general: An indication of both CMV infection and matching HLA type came from public TCR beta signatures. Overall study findings and caveats: Cumulated frequencies of public TCR beta families served to identify carriers of CMV plus the relevant HLA. There were HLA-C-restricted CMV-specific TCR beta clonotypes dominating the ex vivo response.

TCRdb reprocessed the reads with MiXCR, giving one entry per CDR3 protein. This sample has around 630,000 distinct CDR3 sequences, with 20% to 25% found just once. The CDR3 runs 13 residues. The germline V gene encodes CDR1 SGHVS and CDR2 FNYEAQ. The V gene lost 6 bases and the J gene lost 5 bases, with 11 bases spanning the gap. Points on this clonotype: Its antigen remains unidentified.

The V gene is TRBV7-6, the J gene TRBJ2-1, with D possibly matching TRBD1 (6 bases). The sequencing sample was made of CD8+ T cells from PBMCs. This receptor was taken from a human donor in good health (CMV status not recorded). Some clones in this sample may be carry-over from other donors' samples. DNA for the CDR3: TGTGCCAGCAGGGAACCAGGGGACAATGAGCAGTTCTTC. Translation: CASREPGDNEQFF.